This paragraph covers one TCR beta chain sequence. The sample comes from a study of blood T cell repertoires in COVID-19. At the level of the study: Spain, Italy and the United States supplied samples that represented acute and convalescent COVID-19. The analysed material was cDNA or gDNA that came from T cells, B-cell-depleted T cells, or PBMCs.

The authors' processing: Nucleated cell number was recorded as an estimate derived from reference gene primer amplification. TCRdb's copy holds only in-frame clones and misses some; the assay was immunoSEQ multiplex PCR. V and J calls plus clone size are reproduced from that table; the DNA served to infer D and trimming. The profile shows approximately 220,000 clones, more than 85% of them singletons. V lost 0 bases and J 1 base, leaving 13 bases between the germline ends. The CDR3 spans 16 residues. Germline V gene data show CDR1 as SGDLS and CDR2 as YYNGEE. The sequenced material came from peripheral blood. The receptor was isolated from a man aged 55 to 70 with acute or convalescent COVID-19. The chain joins TRBV9 to TRBJ2-5; D is unresolved. CDR3 region: CASSVDGGNLQETQYF. CDR3 DNA: TGTGCCAGCAGCGTAGATGGCGGTAACCTCCAAGAGACCCAGTACTTC.